Listed below are T cell receptor beta chains from one sample, sequenced in a study of blood T cell repertoires in COVID-19. The protocol was immunoSEQ multiplex PCR, while the TCRdb copy is restricted to in-frame clones and leaves out a portion. The data show around 40,000 clones, with 75% to 85% seen just once and approximately 23% held by the top ten. The material sequenced was peripheral blood. The source of these receptors is a man between 70 and 80 years old with acute or convalescent COVID-19. Both conserved end residues are part of each CDR3. The D gene is left open where the match is weak. The size of a clone is reported for some rows only, either as once, few or many, or as a class for expanded clones.

TRBV11-2	once	TRBJ2-1	NA	CASSLRYRNLDEQFF	TGTGCCAGCAGCTTGAGGTACCGAAACCTCGATGAGCAGTTCTTC
TRBV6-6	once	TRBJ1-1	TRBD1	CASRDRDGFTEAFF	TGTGCCAGCAGAGACAGGGACGGGTTCACTGAAGCTTTCTTT
TRBV15	NA	TRBJ2-7	NA	CATSRGSGLPGEQYF	TGTGCCACCAGCAGAGGCTCGGGACTTCCAGGCGAGCAGTACTTC
TRBV5-1	once	TRBJ2-2	TRBD2	CASSWWSSGAGELFF	TGCGCCAGCAGCTGGTGGAGTAGCGGGGCCGGGGAGCTGTTTTTT
TRBV5-1	NA	TRBJ2-7	TRBD2	CASSFSLAGGSYEQYF	TGCGCCAGCAGCTTTTCCCTAGCGGGAGGGTCCTACGAGCAGTACTTC
TRBV6-1	once	TRBJ1-1	NA	CASSALRGWTNTEAFF	TGTGCCAGCAGTGCCCTCCGGGGGTGGACGAACACTGAAGCTTTCTTT
TRBV25-1	NA	TRBJ2-5	NA	CASSEQGIETQYF	TGTGCCAGCAGTGAGCAGGGCATCGAGACCCAGTACTTC
TRBV12-5	NA	TRBJ2-1	TRBD1	CASGRGQGVSHNEQFF	TGTGCTAGTGGTAGAGGACAGGGGGTAAGTCACAATGAGCAGTTCTTC
TRBV9	NA	TRBJ1-6	TRBD1	CASSGQGTGNSPLHF	TGTGCCAGCAGCGGACAGGGGACAGGGAACTCACCCCTCCACTTT
TRBV9	few	TRBJ1-1	NA	CASSVVTNTEAFF	TGTGCCAGCAGCGTAGTCACAAACACTGAAGCTTTCTTT
TRBV19	NA	TRBJ2-1	TRBD1	CASSPGQGEGDEQFF	TGTGCCAGTAGTCCGGGACAGGGCGAAGGCGATGAGCAGTTCTTC
TRBV10-3	NA	TRBJ1-1	NA	CAIRDAQGIHVEAFF	TGTGCCATCAGGGACGCTCAGGGGATCCATGTTGAAGCTTTCTTT
TRBV7-9	few	TRBJ2-1	NA	CASSFARRDEQFF	TGTGCCAGCAGCTTTGCCCGCCGGGATGAGCAGTTCTTC
TRBV27	NA	TRBJ2-3	NA	CASSLSSSTDTQYF	TGTGCCAGCAGTTTGTCAAGCAGCACAGATACGCAGTATTTT
TRBV27	NA	TRBJ2-4	TRBD2	CASSRLAGEGRNIQYF	TGTGCCAGCAGCAGACTAGCGGGAGAGGGGAGAAACATTCAGTACTTC
TRBV6-6	NA	TRBJ2-3	TRBD2	CASSYSREGGYF	TGTGCCAGCAGTTACTCCCGGGAGGGAGGGTATTTT
TRBV12-3/TRBV12-4	NA	TRBJ2-7	TRBD2	CASSRAGTFEQYF	TGTGCCAGCAGCAGAGCGGGAACCTTCGAGCAGTACTTC
TRBV6-5	NA	TRBJ1-2	TRBD1	CASRTGTGGNYGYTF	TGTGCCAGCAGAACCGGGACAGGGGGTAACTATGGCTACACCTTC
TRBV5-1	NA	TRBJ2-1	NA	CASSPPPPPSYNEQFF	TGCGCCAGCAGCCCCCCTCCTCCTCCTAGCTACAATGAGCAGTTCTTC
TRBV5-8	NA	TRBJ2-7	TRBD1	CASSLAQTGGAEQYF	TGTGCCAGCAGCTTGGCCCAAACAGGGGGCGCCGAGCAGTACTTC
TRBV3-1/TRBV3-2	NA	TRBJ2-4	NA	CASRNSAKNIQYF	TGTGCCAGCAGGAACTCGGCCAAAAACATTCAGTACTTC
TRBV6-6	NA	TRBJ1-1	TRBD1	CASRGQGSTEAFF	TGTGCCAGCAGAGGACAGGGAAGCACTGAAGCTTTCTTT
TRBV4-2	NA	TRBJ2-6	TRBD2	CASSQEKTSGRTGANVLTF	TGTGCCAGCAGCCAAGAGAAGACTAGCGGGAGGACTGGGGCCAACGTCCTGACTTTC
TRBV7-7	NA	TRBJ2-5	TRBD2	CASSSPGTSETQYF	TGTGCTAGCAGCTCGCCGGGGACTAGCGAGACCCAGTACTTC
TRBV24-1	NA	TRBJ2-1	NA	CATSDPEGSGRNEQFF	TGTGCCACCAGTGATCCTGAAGGTAGCGGACGCAATGAGCAGTTCTTC
TRBV11-3	NA	TRBJ2-3	NA	CASSSAGLGQDTQYF	TGTGCCAGCAGCTCGGCTGGCCTAGGACAAGATACGCAGTATTTT
TRBV7-9	NA	TRBJ1-2	NA	CASSYLTGGGGYTF	TGTGCCAGCAGCTACCTCACTGGGGGAGGGGGCTACACCTTC
TRBV9	NA	TRBJ2-5	NA	CASSASTGSPGETQYF	TGTGCCAGCAGCGCCTCCACCGGGAGCCCGGGCGAGACCCAGTACTTC
TRBV6-5	NA	TRBJ2-1	NA	CASSPGGTYNEQFF	TGTGCCAGCAGTCCAGGGGGGACCTACAATGAGCAGTTCTTC
TRBV11-3	NA	TRBJ2-1	NA	CASSLGRDSYNEQFF	TGTGCCAGCAGCTTAGGCCGGGACTCCTACAATGAGCAGTTCTTC
TRBV5-8	NA	TRBJ1-1	NA	CASQGQLNTEAFF	TGTGCCAGCCAAGGACAGTTGAACACTGAAGCTTTCTTT
TRBV28	NA	TRBJ2-7	TRBD1	CASLSWGQGENEQYF	TGTGCCAGCCTCTCCTGGGGACAGGGTGAGAACGAGCAGTACTTC
TRBV19	NA	TRBJ1-1	NA	CASSLNRDTEAFF	TGTGCCAGTAGTCTCAACAGGGACACTGAAGCTTTCTTT
TRBV19	NA	TRBJ2-2	NA	CASSIGGRGNGELFF	TGTGCCAGTAGTATAGGTGGAAGGGGAAACGGGGAGCTGTTTTTT
TRBV12-3/TRBV12-4	once	TRBJ1-5	NA	CASSLGQNQPQHF	TGTGCCAGCAGTTTGGGGCAGAATCAGCCCCAGCATTTT
TRBV4-2	NA	TRBJ2-7	TRBD2	CASSRLAGGSSYEQYF	TGTGCCAGCAGCCGACTAGCGGGAGGTAGCTCCTACGAGCAGTACTTC
TRBV6-1	medium-sized	TRBJ2-1	NA	CASSEGPLSSYNEQFF	TGTGCCAGCAGTGAAGGCCCCCTGAGCTCCTACAATGAGCAGTTCTTC
TRBV11-3	NA	TRBJ2-1	NA	CASSLQGNEQFF	TGTGCCAGCAGCTTACAGGGAAATGAGCAGTTCTTC
TRBV10-1	NA	TRBJ2-7	TRBD1	CASSGQGVPYEQYF	TGCGCCAGCAGTGGACAGGGAGTCCCTTACGAGCAGTACTTC
TRBV27	NA	TRBJ1-5	NA	CASSLSPGVGNQPQHF	TGTGCCAGCAGTTTATCCCCGGGGGTAGGCAATCAGCCCCAGCATTTT
TRBV19	NA	TRBJ2-3	NA	CASSSQGADTQYF	TGTGCCAGTAGTTCACAGGGCGCAGATACGCAGTATTTT
TRBV19	few	TRBJ1-6	NA	CASSLEARRINSPLHF	TGTGCCAGTAGTCTAGAGGCCAGGCGCATCAATTCACCCCTCCACTTT
TRBV10-3	NA	TRBJ2-2	TRBD1	CAISERTGSAGELFF	TGTGCCATCAGTGAGAGGACAGGGAGTGCCGGGGAGCTGTTTTTT
TRBV2	NA	TRBJ2-1	TRBD2	CASSEGASGYNEQFF	TGTGCCAGCAGTGAAGGGGCTAGCGGCTACAATGAGCAGTTCTTC
TRBV25-1	NA	TRBJ1-2	NA	CASSAYRANYGYTF	TGTGCCAGCAGTGCCTACAGGGCCAACTATGGCTACACCTTC
TRBV27	NA	TRBJ2-5	NA	CASSLRSGGTLRETQYF	TGTGCCAGCAGTCTTCGTTCGGGGGGCACTCTAAGGGAGACCCAGTACTTC
TRBV15	NA	TRBJ1-2	NA	CATSRDRGGYGYTF	TGTGCCACCAGCAGAGACAGGGGTGGCTATGGCTACACCTTC
TRBV7-9	NA	TRBJ2-1	NA	CASSPPLNNEQFF	TGTGCCAGCAGCCCCCCTTTAAACAATGAGCAGTTCTTC
TRBV19	NA	TRBJ2-2	NA	CASSIAAANTGELFF	TGTGCCAGTAGTATAGCGGCGGCGAACACCGGGGAGCTGTTTTTT
TRBV6-5	NA	TRBJ1-1	NA	CASSYSGGAFF	TGTGCCAGCAGTTACTCGGGAGGAGCTTTCTTT
TRBV5-4	NA	TRBJ1-1	NA	CASSLTGAEAFF	TGTGCCAGCAGCTTGACAGGCGCTGAAGCTTTCTTT
TRBV5-1	NA	TRBJ2-2	NA	CASSLGQGPNTGELFF	TGCGCCAGCAGCTTGGGGCAGGGGCCGAACACCGGGGAGCTGTTTTTT
TRBV6-5	NA	TRBJ1-4	TRBD1	CASRLGQGRNEKLFF	TGTGCCAGCCGACTCGGACAGGGCAGGAATGAAAAACTGTTTTTT
TRBV10-3	few	TRBJ2-3	TRBD2	CAIKTSGWVDTQYF	TGTGCCATCAAGACTAGCGGTTGGGTGGATACGCAGTATTTT
TRBV24-1	NA	TRBJ2-7	TRBD1	CATSSGQGYSEQYF	TGTGCCACCAGTTCGGGACAGGGCTACTCCGAGCAGTACTTC
TRBV19	NA	TRBJ2-3	TRBD2	CASGGFETDTQYF	TGTGCCTCGGGGGGATTTGAGACAGATACGCAGTATTTT
TRBV25-1	NA	TRBJ2-7	TRBD1	CASSVFPGTGGSYEQYF	TGTGCCAGCAGTGTTTTTCCCGGGACAGGGGGCTCCTACGAGCAGTACTTC
TRBV4-1	few	TRBJ2-3	NA	CASSQDGGTDTQYF	TGCGCCAGCAGCCAAGATGGAGGGACAGATACGCAGTATTTT
TRBV20-1	NA	TRBJ2-7	NA	CSAGEGGFSYEQYF	TGCAGTGCTGGTGAGGGGGGTTTCTCCTACGAGCAGTACTTC
TRBV10-3	NA	TRBJ1-1	NA	CAISAPGRSPNTEAFF	TGTGCCATCAGCGCCCCGGGGAGGTCCCCGAACACTGAAGCTTTCTTT